This T cell receptor beta chain was found in a study of blood T cell repertoires in COVID-19. Study background: Donors in the United States, Italy and Spain gave samples during acute or convalescent COVID-19.

In the original analysis: Amplification of reference gene primers was used by the study to estimate nucleated cell counts. Profiled with immunoSEQ multiplex PCR; TCRdb holds only in-frame clones, not every one. V and J calls and clone size are those listed in that table; D and trimming were worked out from the DNA. This sample has some 74,000 clones, with more than 75% found just once. This TCR was sampled from a human donor in a cohort sampled during active COVID-19. Sequencing was done on a sample of peripheral blood.

The CDR3 DNA is TGTGCCTGGAGCTCTCGGGGGAATCAGCCCCAGCATTTT. It specifies CAWSSRGNQPQHF. This chain links TRBV30 with TRBJ1-5, with D possibly matching TRBD1 (5 bases). The CDR3 contains 13 residues. Trimming left V 3 bases short and J 4 bases short, with 10 bases between. Germline-derived CDR1 and CDR2 are GTSNPN and SVGIG (reference sequence).